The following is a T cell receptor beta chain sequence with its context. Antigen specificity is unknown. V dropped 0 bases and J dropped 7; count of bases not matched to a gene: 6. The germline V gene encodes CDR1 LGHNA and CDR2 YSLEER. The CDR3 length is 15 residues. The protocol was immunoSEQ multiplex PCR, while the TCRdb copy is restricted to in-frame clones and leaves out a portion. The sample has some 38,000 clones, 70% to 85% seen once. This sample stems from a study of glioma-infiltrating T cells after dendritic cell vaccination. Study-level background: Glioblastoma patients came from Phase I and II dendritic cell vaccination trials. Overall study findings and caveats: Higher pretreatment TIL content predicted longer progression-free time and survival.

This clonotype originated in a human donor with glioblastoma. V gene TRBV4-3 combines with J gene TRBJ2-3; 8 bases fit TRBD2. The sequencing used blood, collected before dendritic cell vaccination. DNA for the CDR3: TGCGCCAGCAGCCAAGATGGGACTAGGGGTCATACGCAGTATTTT. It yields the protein CASSQDGTRGHTQYF.